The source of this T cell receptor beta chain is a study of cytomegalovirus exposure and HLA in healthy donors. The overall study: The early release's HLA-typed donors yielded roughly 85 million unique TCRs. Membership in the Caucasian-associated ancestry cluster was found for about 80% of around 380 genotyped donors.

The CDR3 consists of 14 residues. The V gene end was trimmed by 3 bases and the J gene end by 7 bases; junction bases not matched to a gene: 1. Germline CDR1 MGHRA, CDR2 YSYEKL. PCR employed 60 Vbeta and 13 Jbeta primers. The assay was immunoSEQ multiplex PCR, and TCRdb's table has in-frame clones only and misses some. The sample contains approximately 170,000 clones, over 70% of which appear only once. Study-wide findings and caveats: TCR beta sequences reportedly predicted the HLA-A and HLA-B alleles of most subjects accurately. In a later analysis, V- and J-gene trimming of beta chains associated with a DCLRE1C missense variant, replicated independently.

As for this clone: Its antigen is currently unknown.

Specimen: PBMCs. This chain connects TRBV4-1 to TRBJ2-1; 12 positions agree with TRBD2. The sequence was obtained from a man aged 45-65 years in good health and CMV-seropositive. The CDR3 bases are TGCGCCAGCAGCCAGACTAGCGGGAGTAATGAGCAGTTCTTC. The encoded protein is CASSQTSGSNEQFF.